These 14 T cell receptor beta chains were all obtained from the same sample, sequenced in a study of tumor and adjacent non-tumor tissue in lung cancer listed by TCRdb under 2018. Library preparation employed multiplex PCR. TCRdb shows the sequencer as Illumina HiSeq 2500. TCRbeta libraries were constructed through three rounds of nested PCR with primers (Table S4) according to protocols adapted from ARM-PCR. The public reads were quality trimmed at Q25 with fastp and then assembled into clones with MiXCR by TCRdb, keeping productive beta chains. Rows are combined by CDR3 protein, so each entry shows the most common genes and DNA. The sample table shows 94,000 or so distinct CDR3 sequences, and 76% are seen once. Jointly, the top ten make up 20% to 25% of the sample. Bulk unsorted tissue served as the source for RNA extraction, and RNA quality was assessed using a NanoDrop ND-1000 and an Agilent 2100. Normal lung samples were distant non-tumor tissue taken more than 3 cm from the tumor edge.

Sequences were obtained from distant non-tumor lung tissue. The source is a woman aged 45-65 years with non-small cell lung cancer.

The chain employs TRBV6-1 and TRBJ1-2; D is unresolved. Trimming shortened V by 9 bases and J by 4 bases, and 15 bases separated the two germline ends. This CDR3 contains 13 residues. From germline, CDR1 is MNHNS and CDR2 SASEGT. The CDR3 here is CASRGISGYGYTF. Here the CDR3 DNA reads TGTGCCAGTCGCGGTATCAGCGGCTATGGCTACACCTTC.

This CDR3 reads CASSSTGDSYEQYF. For the CDR3, the DNA is TGTGCCAGCAGTTCAACGGGAGATTCATACGAGCAGTACTTC. The chain has TRBV6-2 or TRBV6-3 and TRBJ2-7, with D possibly matching TRBD2 (6 bases). Per the germline V gene, CDR1 is MNHEY and CDR2 is SVGEGT. Trimming left V 4 bases short and J 4 bases short, with 14 bases between. The CDR3 is made up of 14 amino acids.

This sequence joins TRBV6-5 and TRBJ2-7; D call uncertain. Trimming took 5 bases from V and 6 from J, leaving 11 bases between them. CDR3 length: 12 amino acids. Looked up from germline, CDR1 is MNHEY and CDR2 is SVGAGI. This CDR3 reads CASSPRRSEQYF. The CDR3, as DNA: TGTGCCAGCAGTCCTCGCAGAAGCGAGCAGTACTTC.

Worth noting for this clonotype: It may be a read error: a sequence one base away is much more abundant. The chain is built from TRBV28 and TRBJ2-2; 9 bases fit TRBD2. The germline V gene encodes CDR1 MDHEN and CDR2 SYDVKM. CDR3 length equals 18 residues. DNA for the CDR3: TGTGCCTGCAGTTTATTCGGTCGGCGCGGGAGGGCGATCGGGGAGCTGTTTTTT. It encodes CACSLFGRRGRAIGELFF.

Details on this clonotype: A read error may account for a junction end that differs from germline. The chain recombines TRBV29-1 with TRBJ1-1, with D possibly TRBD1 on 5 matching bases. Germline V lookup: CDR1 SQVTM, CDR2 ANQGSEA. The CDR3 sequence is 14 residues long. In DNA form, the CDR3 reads TGCAACGTTGAAGATCCACAAGGGGTTGGTGGAGCTTTCTTT. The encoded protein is CNVEDPQGVGGAFF.

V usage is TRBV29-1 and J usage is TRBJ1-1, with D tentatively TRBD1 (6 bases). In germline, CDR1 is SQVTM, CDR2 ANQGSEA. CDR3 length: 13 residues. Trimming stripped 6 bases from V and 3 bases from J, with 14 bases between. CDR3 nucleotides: TGCAGCGTAGCCTACAGGGACTACACTGAAGCTTTCTTT. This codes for CSVAYRDYTEAFF.

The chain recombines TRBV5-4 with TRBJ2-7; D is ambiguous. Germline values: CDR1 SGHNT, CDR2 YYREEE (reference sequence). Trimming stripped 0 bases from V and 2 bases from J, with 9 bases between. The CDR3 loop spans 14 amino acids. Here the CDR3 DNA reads TGTGCCAGCAGCTTGGTGGTGGGTGCCTACGAGCAGTACTTC. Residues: CASSLVVGAYEQYF.

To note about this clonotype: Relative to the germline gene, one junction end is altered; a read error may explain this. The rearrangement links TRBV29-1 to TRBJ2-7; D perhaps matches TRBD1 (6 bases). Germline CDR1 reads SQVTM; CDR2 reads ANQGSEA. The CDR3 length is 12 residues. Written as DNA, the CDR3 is TGCAGCGTTGAGCAGGGGAGTCACGAGCGGTACTTC. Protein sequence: CSVEQGSHERYF.

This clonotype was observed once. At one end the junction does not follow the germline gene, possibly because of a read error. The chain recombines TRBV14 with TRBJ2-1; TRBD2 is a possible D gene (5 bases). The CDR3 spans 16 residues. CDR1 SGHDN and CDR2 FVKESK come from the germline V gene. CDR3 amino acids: CVSSQVGRRLRDEQFF. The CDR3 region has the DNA TGTGTCAGCAGCCAAGTGGGAAGGAGGCTTCGCGATGAGCAGTTCTTC.

The DNA of the CDR3 is TGCAGTACTGGAGGACTATCTCTCTTCTACAATGAGCAGTTCTTC. Protein: CSTGGLSLFYNEQFF. This chain uses TRBV20-1 with TRBJ2-1; D is possibly TRBD2 (6 bases). The CDR3 is 15 amino acids. Trimming left V 8 bases short and J 3 bases short, with 20 bases between. Germline lookup yields CDR1 DFQATT and CDR2 SNEGSKA (reference sequence).

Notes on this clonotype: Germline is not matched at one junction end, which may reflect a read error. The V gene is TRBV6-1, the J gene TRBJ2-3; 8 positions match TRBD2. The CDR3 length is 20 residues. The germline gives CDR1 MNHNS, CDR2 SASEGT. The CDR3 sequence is CATSEFPWESGRPTTDTQYF. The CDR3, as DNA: TGTGCCACCAGTGAATTTCCGTGGGAGAGCGGGAGACCAACCACAGATACGCAGTATTTT.

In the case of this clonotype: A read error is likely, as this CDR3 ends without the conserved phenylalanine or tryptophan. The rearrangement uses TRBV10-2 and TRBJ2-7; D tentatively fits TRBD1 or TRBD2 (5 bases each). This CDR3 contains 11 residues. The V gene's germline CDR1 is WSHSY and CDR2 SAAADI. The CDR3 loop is CPSSGGNEQYL. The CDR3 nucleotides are TGCCCCAGCAGTGGGGGTAACGAGCAGTACTTG.

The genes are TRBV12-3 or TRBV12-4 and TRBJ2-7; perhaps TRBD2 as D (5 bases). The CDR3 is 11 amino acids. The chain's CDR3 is CVGSSRREQYF. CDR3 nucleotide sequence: TGTGTCGGCTCGTCCCGGAGGGAGCAGTACTTC.

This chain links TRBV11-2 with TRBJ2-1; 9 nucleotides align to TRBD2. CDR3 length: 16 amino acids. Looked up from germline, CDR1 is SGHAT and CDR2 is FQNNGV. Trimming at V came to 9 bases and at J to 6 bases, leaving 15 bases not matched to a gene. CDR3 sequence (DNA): TGTGCCAGTCGACCTAGCGGGAATGGCTATTCCAATGAGCAGTTCTTC. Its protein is CASRPSGNGYSNEQFF. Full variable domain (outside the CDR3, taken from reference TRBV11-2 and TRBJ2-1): EAGVAQSPRYKIIEKRQSVAFWCNPISGHATLYWYQQILGQGPKLLIQFQNNGVVDDSQLPKDRFSAERLKGVDSTLKIQPAKLEDSAVYLCASRPSGNGYSNEQFFGPGTRLTVL.